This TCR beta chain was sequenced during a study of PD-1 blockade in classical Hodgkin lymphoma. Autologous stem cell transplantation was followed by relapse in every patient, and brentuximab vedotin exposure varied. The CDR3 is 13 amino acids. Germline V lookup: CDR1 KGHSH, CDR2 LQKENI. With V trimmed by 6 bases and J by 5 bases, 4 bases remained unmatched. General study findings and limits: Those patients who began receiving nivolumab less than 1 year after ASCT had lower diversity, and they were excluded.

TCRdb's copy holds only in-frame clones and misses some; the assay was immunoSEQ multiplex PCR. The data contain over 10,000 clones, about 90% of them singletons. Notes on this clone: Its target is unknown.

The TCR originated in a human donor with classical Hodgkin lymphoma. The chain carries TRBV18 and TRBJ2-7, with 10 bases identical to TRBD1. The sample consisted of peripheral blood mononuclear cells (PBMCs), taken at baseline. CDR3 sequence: CASSRDRGNEQYF. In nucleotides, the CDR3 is TGTGCCAGCTCTCGGGACAGGGGAAACGAGCAGTACTTC. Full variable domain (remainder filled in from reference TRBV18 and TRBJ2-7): NAGVMQNPRHLVRRRGQEARLRCSPMKGHSHVYWYRQLPEEGLKFMVYLQKENIIDESGMPKERFSAEFPKEGPSILRIQQVVRGDSAAYFCASSRDRGNEQYFGPGTRLTVT.